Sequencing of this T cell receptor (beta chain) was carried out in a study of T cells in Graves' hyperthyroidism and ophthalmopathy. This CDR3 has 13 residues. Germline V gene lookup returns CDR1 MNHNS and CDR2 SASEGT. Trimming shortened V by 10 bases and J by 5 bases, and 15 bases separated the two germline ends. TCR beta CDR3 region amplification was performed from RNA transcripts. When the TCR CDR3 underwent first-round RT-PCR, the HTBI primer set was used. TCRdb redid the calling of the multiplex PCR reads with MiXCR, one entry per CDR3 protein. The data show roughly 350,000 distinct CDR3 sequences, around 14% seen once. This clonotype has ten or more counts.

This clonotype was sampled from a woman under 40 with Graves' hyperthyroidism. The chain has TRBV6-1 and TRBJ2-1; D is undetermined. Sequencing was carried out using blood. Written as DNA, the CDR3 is TGTGCCACCCTCCACCCACTGCACAATGAGCAGTTCTTC. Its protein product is CATLHPLHNEQFF.